This TCR beta chain was found in a study of shared clonotypes between healthy human individuals. Here immunoSEQ multiplex PCR was the method, and the copy in TCRdb shows in-frame clones only, minus some. This table holds about 2 million clones, roughly 96% found once. V shed 7 bases, J shed 3 bases, and the junction held 4 bases outside the gene matches. Germline CDR1 SGHRS, CDR2 YFSETQ. The CDR3 is 14 amino acids. The TCR originated in a man between 18 and 35 years old in good health. The chain has TRBV5-1 and TRBJ1-4, with 9 bases matching TRBD1. Source material: naive CD4+ T cells sorted from blood. Subset reported: CD45RA+ positively selected. The CDR3 bases are TGCGCCAGCGCCAGGACAGGGGCTAATGAAAAACTGTTTTTT. Translation: CASARTGANEKLFF.